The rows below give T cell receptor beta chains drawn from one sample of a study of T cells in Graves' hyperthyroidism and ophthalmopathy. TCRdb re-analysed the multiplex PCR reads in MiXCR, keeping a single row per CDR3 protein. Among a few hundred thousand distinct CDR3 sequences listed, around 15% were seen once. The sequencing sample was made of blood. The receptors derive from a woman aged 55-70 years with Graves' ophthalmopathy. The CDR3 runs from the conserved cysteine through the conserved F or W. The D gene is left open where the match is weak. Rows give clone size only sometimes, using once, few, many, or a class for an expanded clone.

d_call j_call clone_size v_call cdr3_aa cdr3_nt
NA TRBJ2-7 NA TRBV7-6 CASSLGGTGLYPVGEQYF TGTGCCAGCAGCTTGGGAGGGACAGGTCTTTACCCTGTGGGCGAGCAGTACTTC
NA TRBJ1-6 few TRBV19 CASSIGGERNSPLHF TGTGCCAGTAGTATAGGCGGAGAGAGGAATTCACCCCTCCACTTT
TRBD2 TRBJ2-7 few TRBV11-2 CASSQLAGGGEQYF TGTGCCAGCAGCCAGCTAGCGGGAGGTGGAGAGCAGTACTTC
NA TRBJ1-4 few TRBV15 CATSSMGATNEKLFF TGTGCCACCAGCAGCATGGGAGCAACTAATGAAAAACTGTTTTTT
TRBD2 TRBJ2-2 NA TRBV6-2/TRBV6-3 CASSYSMLSSGRAGELFF TGTGCCAGCAGTTACTCGATGCTAAGTAGCGGGAGGGCCGGGGAGCTGTTTTTT
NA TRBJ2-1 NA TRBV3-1 CASSIDEEQFF TGTGCCAGCAGTATCGACGAGGAGCAGTTCTTC
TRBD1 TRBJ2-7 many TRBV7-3 CASSGGQSGEQYF TGTGCCAGCAGCGGGGGACAGAGTGGCGAGCAGTACTTC
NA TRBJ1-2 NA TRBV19 CASTIGRGYTF TGTGCCAGTACGATCGGGCGGGGCTACACCTTC
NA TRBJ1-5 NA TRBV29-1 CSVYEGGQPQHF TGCAGCGTTTATGAGGGAGGTCAGCCCCAGCATTTT
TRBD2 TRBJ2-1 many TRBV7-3 CASSFSGRDEQFF TGTGCCAGCAGCTTTAGCGGGAGGGATGAGCAGTTCTTC
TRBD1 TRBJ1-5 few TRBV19 CASSIQGAGQPQHF TGTGCCAGTAGTATACAGGGGGCGGGCCAGCCCCAGCATTTT
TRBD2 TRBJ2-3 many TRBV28 CASSLGTSPRTDTQYF TGTGCCAGCAGTTTGGGGACTAGCCCTCGCACAGATACGCAGTATTTT
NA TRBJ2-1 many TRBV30 CAWSRGTYNEQFF TGTGCCTGGAGTAGGGGGACCTACAATGAGCAGTTCTTC
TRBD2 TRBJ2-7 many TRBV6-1 CASRFLAGSYEQYF TGTGCCAGCAGGTTCCTAGCGGGGTCCTACGAGCAGTACTTC
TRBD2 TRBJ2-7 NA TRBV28 CASSTTGLAGGPQYF TGTGCCAGCAGTACCACCGGACTAGCGGGAGGGCCGCAGTACTTC
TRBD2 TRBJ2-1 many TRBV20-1 CSARAGWGGGGEQFF TGCAGTGCTAGAGCGGGGTGGGGGGGAGGAGGTGAGCAGTTCTTC
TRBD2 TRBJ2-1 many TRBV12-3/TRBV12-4 CASSSLAGAGGNEQFF TGTGCCAGCAGTTCCCTAGCGGGGGCTGGGGGCAATGAGCAGTTCTTC
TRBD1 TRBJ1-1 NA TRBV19 CASSRDRGSLNTEAFF TGTGCCAGTAGTAGGGACAGGGGATCCCTGAACACTGAAGCTTTCTTT
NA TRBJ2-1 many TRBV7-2 CASSLYRWDGTYNEQFF TGTGCCAGCAGCTTATATAGGTGGGATGGCACCTACAATGAGCAGTTCTTC
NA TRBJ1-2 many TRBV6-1 CASTDMAQGYTF TGTGCCAGCACCGACATGGCGCAAGGCTACACCTTC
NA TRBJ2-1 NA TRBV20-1 CSASPSARPNNEQFF TGCAGTGCTAGTCCCAGCGCTCGCCCCAACAATGAGCAGTTCTTC
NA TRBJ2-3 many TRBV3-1 CASSPMTAAGNTQYF TGTGCCAGCAGCCCCATGACGGCTGCAGGTAATACGCAGTATTTT
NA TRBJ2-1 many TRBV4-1 CASSQDRAAREQFF TGCGCCAGCAGCCAAGATAGGGCGGCTCGTGAGCAGTTCTTC
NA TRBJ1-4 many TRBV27 CASSLSYRDEKLFF TGTGCCAGCAGTTTATCGTACAGAGATGAAAAACTGTTTTTT
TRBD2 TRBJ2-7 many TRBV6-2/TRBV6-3 CASSPGLAESYEQYF TGTGCCAGCAGCCCGGGGCTAGCGGAGTCCTACGAGCAGTACTTC
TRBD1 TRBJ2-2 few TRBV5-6 CASGQEELFF TGTGCCAGCGGACAGGAGGAGCTGTTTTTT
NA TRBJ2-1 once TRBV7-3 CASSSFAYNEQFF TGTGCCAGCAGCTCTTTCGCCTACAATGAGCAGTTCTTC
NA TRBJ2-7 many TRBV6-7 CASSLHTRGEQYF TGTGCCAGCAGTCTACATACCCGGGGAGAGCAGTACTTC
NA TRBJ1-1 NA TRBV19 CASSIDGTTEAFF TGTGCCAGTAGTATAGACGGGACGACTGAAGCTTTCTTT
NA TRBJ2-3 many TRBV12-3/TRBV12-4 CASSLGGGVSTDTQYF TGTGCCAGCAGTTTAGGAGGCGGGGTCTCCACAGATACGCAGTATTTT
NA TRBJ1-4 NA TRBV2 CASSSFINEKLFF TGTGCCAGCAGCAGTTTTATAAATGAAAAACTGTTTTTT
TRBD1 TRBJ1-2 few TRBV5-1 CASSLEQGLDGYTF TGCGCCAGCAGCTTGGAACAGGGGCTAGATGGCTACACCTTC
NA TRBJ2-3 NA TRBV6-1 CASTGGGASDTQYF TGTGCCAGCACCGGGGGTGGGGCCTCAGATACGCAGTATTTT
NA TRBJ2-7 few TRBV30 CAWIRGGHYEQYF TGTGCCTGGATCCGTGGGGGCCACTACGAGCAGTACTTC
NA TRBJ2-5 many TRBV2 CASTLSSSETQYF TGTGCCAGCACTCTTTCTAGCTCAGAGACCCAGTACTTC
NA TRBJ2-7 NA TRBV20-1 CSARDWDGYEQCF TGCAGTGCTAGAGATTGGGACGGCTACGAGCAGTGCTTC
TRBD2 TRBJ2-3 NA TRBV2 CASSAKGAGATDTQYF TGTGCCAGCAGTGCTAAAGGTGCGGGAGCTACAGATACGCAGTATTTT
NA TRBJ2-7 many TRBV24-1 CATSEAGSLGDYEQYF TGTGCCACCAGTGAAGCCGGCTCACTCGGTGACTACGAGCAGTACTTC
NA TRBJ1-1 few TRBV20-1 CSARDLDRVGAPWGTEAFF TGCAGTGCTAGAGATCTCGATAGGGTGGGGGCACCTTGGGGCACTGAAGCTTTCTTT
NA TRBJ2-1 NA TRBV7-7 CASSPTNYNEQFF TGTGCTAGCAGCCCGACTAACTACAATGAGCAGTTCTTC
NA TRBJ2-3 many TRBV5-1 CASSLGQVVDTQYF TGCGCCAGCAGCTTGGGACAGGTGGTAGATACGCAGTATTTT
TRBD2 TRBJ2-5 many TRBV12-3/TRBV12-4 CASSPLADQETQYF TGTGCCAGCAGCCCCCTAGCGGACCAAGAGACCCAGTACTTC
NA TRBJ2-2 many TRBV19 CASRHTGELFF TGTGCCAGTAGGCATACCGGGGAGCTGTTTTTT
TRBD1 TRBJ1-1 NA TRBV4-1 CASSRTGAEAFF TGCGCCAGCAGCCGGACAGGTGCCGAAGCTTTCTTT
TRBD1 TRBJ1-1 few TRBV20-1 CSAREIGQAPNTEAFF TGCAGTGCTAGAGAAATCGGACAGGCCCCGAACACTGAAGCTTTCTTT
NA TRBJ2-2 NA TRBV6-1 CASSRTTGELFF TGTGCCAGCAGCCGTACCACCGGGGAGCTGTTTTTT
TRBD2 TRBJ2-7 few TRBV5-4 CASSLGGGGRSYEQYF TGTGCCAGCAGCTTGGGGGGGGGAGGAAGATCCTACGAGCAGTACTTC
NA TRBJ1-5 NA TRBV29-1 CSVVGNSNQPQHF TGCAGCGTTGTGGGGAATAGCAATCAGCCCCAGCATTTT